The next 21 T cell receptor beta chains were all read from a single sample in a study of T cells of healthy individuals. TCRdb recomputed calls from the 5' RACE reads with MiXCR, one row per CDR3 protein. The top ten clones hold about 16% of a sample with 40,000 to 65,000 distinct CDR3 sequences, roughly 14% of them seen once. These receptors were obtained from a human donor in good health.

This chain joins TRBV12-3 or TRBV12-4 and TRBJ1-3; D may be TRBD1 (5 bases). The CDR3 covers 14 residues. Between the trimmed V and J ends, which lost 4 bases and 7 bases, there was a span of 14 bases. CDR3 region: CASSSQGLKNTIYF. In nucleotides, the CDR3 is TGTGCCAGCAGTTCGCAGGGCTTGAAGAACACCATATATTTT.

This clonotype qualifies as medium-sized (0.01 to 0.1%). The V call is TRBV29-1, the J call TRBJ2-1, with D possibly being TRBD1 (8 bases). The CDR3 consists of 16 residues. Trimming took 4 bases from V and 3 from J, leaving 19 bases between them. Looked up from germline, CDR1 is SQVTM and CDR2 is ANQGSEA. CDR3 loop: CSVGQGRGSGYNEQFF. DNA for the CDR3: TGCAGCGTTGGACAGGGGCGGGGGTCTGGCTACAATGAGCAGTTCTTC.

This clonotype was detected many times. The CDR3 reads CASSFLQGSYQPQHF. The CDR3 DNA reads as TGTGCCAGCAGCTTTTTACAGGGCAGCTATCAGCCCCAGCATTTT. This rearrangement joins TRBV5-8 to TRBJ1-5, with D possibly TRBD1 on 6 matching bases. The V gene's germline CDR1 is SGHTS and CDR2 YDEGEE. The CDR3 is made up of 15 amino acids. With 2 bases removed from V and 5 bases from J, the gap between germline ends came to 14 bases.

In this sample, this clonotype turned up a few times. This chain joins TRBV2 and TRBJ2-3, with 12 bases fitting TRBD2. CDR1 and CDR2 from the germline V gene are SNHLY and FYNNEI. This CDR3 contains 16 residues. The ends lost 7 bases at V and 2 bases at J; junction bases unmatched: 7. CDR3 residues: CASKRRTSGNTDTQYF. For the CDR3, the DNA is TGTGCCAGCAAAAGAAGGACTAGCGGGAACACAGATACGCAGTATTTT.

This clonotype was counted ten times or more. This chain joins TRBV30 and TRBJ1-2; 10 nucleotides line up with TRBD1. Looked up from germline, CDR1 is GTSNPN and CDR2 is SVGIG (reference sequence). V lost 7 bases to trimming and J lost 1 base; unmatched junction nucleotides: 12. This CDR3 contains 16 residues. The CDR3 sequence is CAYTYHGQGGNYGYTF. The CDR3 DNA follows: TGTGCCTACACTTACCACGGACAGGGGGGTAACTATGGCTACACCTTC.

This clonotype was seen ten or more times. The rearrangement joins TRBV7-2 to TRBJ1-2, with D possibly matching TRBD1 (5 bases). CDR3 length: 15 amino acids. In germline, CDR1 is SGHTA, CDR2 FQGNSA. Trimming pared 1 base from V and 0 bases from J, leaving 9 bases between. The CDR3 protein is CASSLGQKTNYGYTF. The DNA for the CDR3 is TGTGCCAGCAGCTTAGGACAGAAGACTAACTATGGCTACACCTTC. Full variable domain (outside the CDR3, taken from reference TRBV7-2 and TRBJ1-2): GAGVSQSPSNKVTEKGKDVELRCDPISGHTALYWYRQSLGQGLEFLIYFQGNSAPDKSGLPSDRFSAERTGGSVSTLTIQRTQQEDSAVYLCASSLGQKTNYGYTFGSGTRLTVV.

This sequence joins TRBV6-4 and TRBJ2-1; D not resolved. V lost 0 bases and J 0 bases, leaving 12 bases between the germline ends. This CDR3 region has 17 residues. CDR1 is MRHNA, CDR2 SNTAGT, per germline. The CDR3 DNA sequence: TGTGCCAGCAGTGACTCGGCGGCCCGGAGCTCCTACAATGAGCAGTTCTTC. Amino acid sequence: CASSDSAARSSYNEQFF.

This clonotype was seen only a few times. The chain joins TRBV4-2 to TRBJ1-6, with D tentatively TRBD1 (5 bases). The germline V gene has CDR1 LGHNA and CDR2 YNFKEQ. Trimming shortened V by 2 bases and J by 12 bases, and 11 bases separated the two germline ends. The CDR3 is made up of 13 amino acids. CDR3 residues: CASSQSREVPLHF. The CDR3 DNA follows: TGTGCCAGCAGCCAATCCAGGGAGGTACCCCTCCACTTT.

This clonotype has ten or more counts. The V call is TRBV5-5, the J call TRBJ2-3, with D tentatively TRBD1 (5 bases). CDR3 length equals 13 residues. In germline, CDR1 is SGHKS, CDR2 YYEKEE (reference sequence). V lost 1 base and J lost 4, with 7 bases in between. This chain's CDR3 is CASSLQGPDTQYF. The CDR3 bases are TGTGCCAGCAGCTTGCAGGGCCCAGATACGCAGTATTTT.

Many counts were recorded for this clonotype. Here the CDR3 DNA reads TGTGCCAGCAGGGCACGGGACGCCTCCTCAGATACGCAGTATTTT. As protein: CASRARDASSDTQYF. The chain joins TRBV7-9 to TRBJ2-3; D is possibly TRBD1 or TRBD2 (5 bases each). Deletions cut 6 bases from V and 4 bases from J, with 17 bases between. Germline V lookup: CDR1 SEHNR, CDR2 FQNEAQ (reference sequence). The CDR3 has 15 residues. The full variable domain, completed using reference TRBV7-9 and TRBJ2-3, is DTGVSQNPRHKITKRGQNVTFRCDPISEHNRLYWYRQTLGQGPEFLTYFQNEAQLEKSRLLSDRFSAERPKGSFSTLEIQRTEQGDSAMYLCASRARDASSDTQYFGPGTRLTVL.

The V gene is TRBV20-1, the J gene TRBJ2-1; 7 nucleotides align to TRBD2. After removal of 3 bases from V and 4 bases from J, the junction contained 3 bases not matched to a gene. The length of the CDR3 is 13 residues. The V gene's germline CDR1 is DFQATT and CDR2 SNEGSKA (reference sequence). The CDR3 DNA reads TGCAGTGCTAGTAGAGCGGGGTACAATGAGCAGTTCTTC. This encodes CSASRAGYNEQFF.

This clonotype has just a few counts. This chain links TRBV7-2 with TRBJ2-6; 8 bases agree with TRBD1. The CDR3 spans 17 residues. V lost 5 bases, J lost 5 bases, and 11 bases stayed unmatched. CDR1 is SGHTA and CDR2 is FQGNSA in the germline V gene. The CDR3 loop is CASSPKDREVWANVLTF. The CDR3 region has the DNA TGTGCCAGCAGCCCTAAGGACAGGGAGGTATGGGCCAACGTCCTGACTTTC.

The chain links TRBV5-4 to TRBJ2-7; TRBD1 matches at 10 bases. V shed 4 bases and J 5 bases; nucleotides not matched to a gene: 6. The CDR3 length is 14 residues. Germline V gene data show CDR1 as SGHNT and CDR2 as YYREEE (reference sequence). CDR3 region: CASSPGQGSHEQYF. The DNA for the CDR3 is TGTGCCAGCAGCCCGGGACAGGGGTCCCACGAGCAGTACTTC.

This clonotype has more than one count but fewer than ten. The V and J genes are TRBV19 and TRBJ2-1, with 8 bases identical to TRBD1. There are 15 residues in the CDR3. The V gene end was trimmed by 6 bases and the J gene end by 7 bases; junction bases not matched to a gene: 11. Germline V gene sequence: CDR1 LNHDA, CDR2 SQIVND (reference sequence). CDR3 in amino acids: CASSLSDRVGNEQFF. In nucleotides, the CDR3 is TGTGCCAGTAGCCTTTCGGACAGGGTGGGTAATGAGCAGTTCTTC.

V usage is TRBV6-2 or TRBV6-3 and J usage is TRBJ2-2; D ambiguous. Germline V gene sequence: CDR1 MNHEY, CDR2 SVGEGT. Between the trimmed V and J ends, which lost 2 bases and 3 bases, there was a span of 7 bases. There are 14 residues in the CDR3. Written as DNA, the CDR3 is TGTGCCAGCAGTTACCCATCTCACACCGGGGAGCTGTTTTTT. It yields the protein CASSYPSHTGELFF.

The chain employs TRBV29-1 and TRBJ2-5; D may be TRBD1 (7 bases). CDR1 and CDR2 from the germline V gene are SQVTM and ANQGSEA. The CDR3 sequence is 13 residues long. Trimming shortened V by 6 bases and J by 1 base, and 12 bases separated the two germline ends. The CDR3 DNA is TGCAGCGTCCGCCAGGGGGGCCAAGAGACCCAGTACTTC. This gives the protein CSVRQGGQETQYF.

This clonotype was seen a few times. V gene TRBV5-1 combines with J gene TRBJ2-7, with 10 positions matching TRBD1. CDR3 length: 15 amino acids. Germline lookup yields CDR1 SGHRS and CDR2 YFSETQ. The V gene end was trimmed by 4 bases and the J gene end by 4 bases; junction bases not matched to a gene: 8. CDR3 sequence (DNA): TGCGCCAGCAGCCTATGGACAGGGGGTTCATACGAGCAGTACTTC. The encoded protein is CASSLWTGGSYEQYF.

The chain carries TRBV19 and TRBJ1-4; TRBD1 is a possible D gene (6 bases). Germline assignment: CDR1 LNHDA and CDR2 SQIVND (reference sequence). The CDR3 totals 13 residues. Trimming removed 8 bases at V and 4 bases at J, with 11 bases between. The CDR3, as DNA: TGTGCCAGTGAAGACAGGAGTAATGAAAAACTGTTTTTT. Translated: CASEDRSNEKLFF. Full variable domain (missing parts from reference TRBV19 and TRBJ1-4): DGGITQSPKYLFRKEGQNVTLSCEQNLNHDAMYWYRQDPGQGLRLIYYSQIVNDFQKGDIAEGYSVSREKKESFPLTVTSAQKNPTAFYLCASEDRSNEKLFFGSGTQLSVL.

To note about this clonotype: This sequence may be a read error, since a much larger clone differs from it by one base. Without the conserved terminal phenylalanine or tryptophan, this CDR3 likely stems from a read error. J is TRBJ1-4 and V is TRBV20-1, with 8 bases matching TRBD1. The CDR3 is 16 residues long. Germline V lookup: CDR1 DFQATT, CDR2 SNEGSKA (reference sequence). Losses at the gene ends were 2 bases for V and 0 bases for J; bases not matched to a gene: 5. CDR3 sequence (DNA): TGCAGTGCTAGATGGACAGGGAGTGCAACTAATGAAAAACTGTTTTTG. Amino acids: CSARWTGSATNEKLFL.

This clonotype was recorded at least ten times. The chain combines TRBV18 with TRBJ2-3; 10 bases match TRBD2. V shed 6 bases and J 2 bases; nucleotides not matched to a gene: 8. Germline-derived CDR1 and CDR2 are KGHSH and LQKENI. CDR3 length: 16 residues. CDR3 DNA sequence: TGTGCCAGCTCCCGAGGACTAGCGGCCTACACAGATACGCAGTATTTT. It specifies CASSRGLAAYTDTQYF.

This clonotype was observed a few times. The chain combines TRBV15 with TRBJ1-1; no firm D call. V was cut by 3 bases and J by 1 base, with 15 bases left in between. Germline assignment: CDR1 LNHNV and CDR2 YYDKDF (reference sequence). The CDR3 is 16 residues long. CDR3 in amino acids: CATSSYSREANTEAFF. CDR3 bases: TGTGCCACCAGCAGTTACAGTCGGGAGGCGAACACTGAAGCTTTCTTT.